The rows below give T cell receptor beta chains drawn from one sample of a study of blood T cells in healthy people across ages. Using its own MiXCR run on the 5' RACE reads, TCRdb lists one record per CDR3 protein. Seen here are around 1,700,000 distinct CDR3 sequences, 28% observed once, and the top ten hold roughly 8.2%. The sequencing sample was made of blood. These receptors all come from a young woman in good health. Both conserved end residues are part of each CDR3. A D gene is named only where the DNA matches it firmly. Some rows mark clone size as missing; the rest say once, few, many or name a class of expanded clone.

d_gene | j_gene | abundance | v_gene | CDR3aa | CDR3nt
TRBD1 | TRBJ1-1 | few | TRBV29-1 | CSATTGTANTEAFF | TGCAGCGCCACAACCGGGACAGCGAACACTGAAGCTTTCTTT
- | TRBJ1-4 | few | TRBV2 | CAIQPLRLVGEKLFF | TGTGCCATCCAACCCCTCCGTCTGGTTGGGGAAAAACTGTTTTTT
- | TRBJ2-7 | - | TRBV7-9 | CASTATPYEQYF | TGTGCCAGTACAGCAACCCCCTACGAGCAGTACTTC
- | TRBJ2-4 | - | TRBV7-3 | CASGIGGIQYF | TGTGCCAGCGGGATAGGGGGCATTCAGTACTTC
- | TRBJ2-7 | - | TRBV3-1 | CASSRGLLSSYEQYF | TGTGCCAGCAGCCGAGGACTGCTTAGCTCCTACGAGCAGTACTTC
- | TRBJ2-3 | once | TRBV7-2 | CASRGVGVTDTQYF | TGTGCCAGCAGGGGGGTGGGGGTCACAGATACGCAGTATTTT
TRBD1 | TRBJ1-4 | few | TRBV6-5 | CASKVRDSFNEKLFF | TGTGCCAGCAAGGTCCGGGACAGTTTTAATGAAAAACTGTTTTTT
TRBD2 | TRBJ2-7 | few | TRBV4-1 | CASSHGQTSGRYEQYF | TGCGCCAGCAGCCACGGACAGACTAGCGGAAGGTACGAGCAGTACTTC
TRBD2 | TRBJ2-7 | few | TRBV20-1 | CSARDNSASGSETYEQYF | TGCAGTGCTAGAGATAATTCGGCTAGCGGGAGTGAAACCTACGAGCAGTACTTC
TRBD2 | TRBJ2-7 | few | TRBV7-2 | CASSSPSGTNEQYF | TGTGCCAGCAGCTCCCCTAGCGGGACCAACGAGCAGTACTTC
- | TRBJ1-1 | - | TRBV7-6 | CACGKEIGTEAFF | TGTGCCTGTGGGAAGGAAATTGGCACTGAAGCTTTCTTT
- | TRBJ2-7 | - | TRBV5-5 | CASSPRASSCEQYF | TGTGCCAGCAGCCCCAGGGCCAGCTCCTGCGAGCAGTACTTC
- | TRBJ2-4 | - | TRBV11-2 | CASSSRAQLGNIQYF | TGTGCCAGCAGCTCCCGGGCCCAGCTTGGAAACATTCAGTACTTC
- | TRBJ2-7 | - | TRBV28 | CASIRSSWGSYEQYF | TGTGCCAGCATCAGGAGTTCATGGGGTTCCTACGAGCAGTACTTC
- | TRBJ2-7 | many | TRBV9 | CASSARLGASEQYF | TGTGCCAGCAGCGCCCGATTAGGCGCCTCCGAGCAGTACTTC
- | TRBJ2-6 | many | TRBV7-3 | CASSPTGTGANVLTF | TGTGCCAGCAGCCCCACAGGGACTGGGGCCAACGTCCTGACTTTC
- | TRBJ2-5 | - | TRBV6-1 | CASMEIQETQYF | TGTGCCAGCATGGAGATCCAAGAGACCCAGTACTTC
- | TRBJ2-7 | many | TRBV27 | CASHDSPYEQYF | TGTGCCAGCCACGACAGCCCCTACGAGCAGTACTTC
- | TRBJ2-7 | - | TRBV9 | CASSVGGGATPYEQYF | TGTGCCAGCAGCGTAGGAGGCGGGGCAACTCCCTACGAGCAGTACTTC
- | TRBJ2-2 | - | TRBV9 | CASSVGSHTGELFF | TGTGCCAGCAGCGTAGGTTCCCACACCGGGGAGCTGTTTTTT
TRBD1 | TRBJ2-1 | few | TRBV4-2 | CASSQDSDRGNEQFF | TGTGCCAGCAGCCAAGACTCCGACAGGGGGAATGAGCAGTTCTTC
- | TRBJ1-1 | few | TRBV12-3/TRBV12-4 | CATQPGAEAFF | TGTGCCACACAGCCCGGGGCTGAAGCTTTCTTT
- | TRBJ1-1 | - | TRBV20-1 | CSAREGRVAFF | TGCAGTGCTAGAGAAGGGAGAGTGGCTTTCTTT
- | TRBJ2-3 | - | TRBV4-1 | CASSQENSVFTDTQYF | TGCGCCAGCAGCCAAGAGAATAGCGTGTTCACAGATACGCAGTATTTT
TRBD2 | TRBJ2-7 | many | TRBV20-1 | CSATAGGDYEQYF | TGCAGTGCTACAGCGGGGGGGGACTACGAGCAGTACTTC
- | TRBJ1-5 | once | TRBV28 | CATSVYSNQPQHF | TGTGCCACTTCCGTTTATAGCAATCAGCCCCAGCATTTT
TRBD1 | TRBJ1-4 | - | TRBV7-9 | CASSSRQGADEKLFF | TGTGCCAGCAGCTCCCGACAGGGTGCGGATGAAAAACTGTTTTTT
- | TRBJ2-3 | few | TRBV6-5 | CASRVLRTDTQYF | TGTGCCAGCAGGGTACTACGCACAGATACGCAGTATTTT
- | TRBJ2-7 | many | TRBV6-6 | CASSGLTGEQYF | TGTGCCAGCAGTGGTCTGACAGGCGAGCAGTACTTC
- | TRBJ2-5 | once | TRBV5-1 | CASSPQQRETQYF | TGCGCCAGCAGCCCCCAACAGAGAGAGACCCAGTACTTC
TRBD1 | TRBJ1-4 | many | TRBV19 | CASSIGTATNEKLFF | TGTGCCAGTAGTATTGGGACAGCAACTAATGAAAAACTGTTTTTT
- | TRBJ2-5 | - | TRBV12-3/TRBV12-4 | CASRPDYGEQYF | TGTGCCAGCAGGCCCGACTATGGTGAGCAGTACTTC
- | TRBJ1-4 | - | TRBV11-2 | CVSTQNEKLFF | TGTGTCAGCACTCAGAATGAAAAACTGTTTTTT
- | TRBJ2-1 | few | TRBV27 | CASSLGISPQYNEQFF | TGTGCCAGCAGTTTAGGGATATCCCCCCAATACAATGAGCAGTTCTTC
- | TRBJ2-5 | - | TRBV7-9 | CASSPNQGLGETQYF | TGTGCCAGCTCACCAAATCAGGGACTTGGAGAGACCCAGTACTTC
- | TRBJ2-3 | few | TRBV7-2 | CASSLIAASTDTQYF | TGTGCCAGCAGCTTGATTGCGGCTAGCACAGATACGCAGTATTTT
- | TRBJ2-7 | many | TRBV4-3 | CASSQERTAYEQYF | TGCGCCAGCAGCCAGGAGCGGACAGCCTACGAGCAGTACTTC
- | TRBJ1-6 | - | TRBV4-3 | CASSQDWEASSSPLHF | TGCGCCAGCAGCCAAGATTGGGAGGCCAGCAGTTCACCCCTCCACTTT
- | TRBJ1-4 | - | TRBV2 | CATSTPGGEKLFF | TGTGCCACCTCGACTCCGGGAGGCGAAAAACTGTTTTTT
- | TRBJ1-1 | - | TRBV12-3/TRBV12-4 | CASIDSGNTEAFF | TGTGCCAGCATAGACTCGGGGAACACTGAAGCTTTCTTT
TRBD1 | TRBJ1-5 | - | TRBV30 | CAWSGQDNQPQHF | TGCGCCTGGAGCGGACAGGACAATCAGCCCCAGCATTTT